The TCR beta chain described here comes from a study of shared clonotypes between healthy human individuals (dated by TCRdb to between 2020 and 2021). Notes on the research overall: A couple of women and three men aged 18 to 49 years were included in the cohort. Per donor, leukapheresis produced somewhere between about 0.94 and 9.5 billion PBMCs. For each donor, CD4 naive and CD4 memory were each run on three plates, CD8 naive on two plates, and CD8 memory on one plate. To increase sequencing depth and limit assay-specific biases, TCR repertoire library preparation and sequencing were carried out by different laboratories using diverse techniques. To estimate repertoire size and how much clonotype sharing occurs between individuals, the study deeply sequenced the blood TCR repertoires of roughly 5 healthy adults.

Overall study outcomes, separate from this receptor: The small number of donors limited the genetic and exposure-history diversity represented. Even with the large sequencing depth, rarefaction of the sorted-subset datasets indicated that sequencing was incomplete. Estimated clonotype richness was generally larger for naive than for memory subsets. Sampling was limited to blood, and TCR repertoires in tissue likely differ from TCR repertoires in blood. Clonotypes shared by all four sorted-subset donors showed higher generation probabilities than non-shared clonotypes. When a handful of donors were compared, the shared fraction of clonotypes was about 5% for naive CD4, around 3.6% for naive CD8, 2.3% for memory CD4, and approximately 0.4% for memory CD8. Based on pairwise subsampling, the degree of clonotype sharing among donors was expected to be affected by sequencing depth.

This clone has just one count. The target of this receptor is not known. No much larger clone exists at a distance of one base, and base qualities are not known. The donors were healthy, HIV-negative adults who had no recently reported acute infections or vaccinations. Every donor was a Caucasian adult living in Nashville, Tennessee, USA. CD4+ T cells were enriched by magnetic negative selection, after which naive cells were positively selected on CD45RA and the negative fraction was taken as the memory subset. Blood was obtained by leukapheresis, after which PBMCs were separated by Ficoll-Histopaque density gradient centrifugation and cryopreserved in liquid nitrogen vapor phase. Analytical flow cytometry was used to check the purity and quantity of each magnetically sorted T cell population. From each sorted fraction, genomic DNA was isolated and quantified by UV absorbance on a Nanodrop 2000c.

From the germline V gene, CDR1 is SGHRS and CDR2 is YFSETQ. Deletion took 5 bases off V and 3 bases off J, with a span of 21 bases between the germline ends. From the cysteine through the phenylalanine, the CDR3 covers 17 amino acids. Of all the DNA, just the CDR3 is kept, 51 bases in frame from base 1. Using the deep immunoSEQ assay, TCR CDR3 regions were amplified from genomic DNA by multiplex PCR. Extracted genomic DNA from each cell subset was spread evenly across all wells of several immunoSEQ 96-well plates, with each plate serving as a replicate. For sorted subsets, about 210 ng of genomic DNA, equivalent to roughly 30,000 T cell genomes, went into each replicate PCR. The purified libraries were quantified using a Qubit 3.0 fluorometer, sized with a Bioanalyzer 2100, and then quantified again using the KAPA Library Quantification kit. Every immunoSEQ 96-well plate was sequenced on a separate single-read 150-cycle Illumina NextSeq 550 flow cell. On the authors' methods: The immunoSEQ output contained only junctional sequences without quality scores, so filtering could not match that applied to full-length reads. Sequences were annotated with PyIR, a Python wrapper for IgBLAST v1.9, using IMGT germline references to assign V/J genes and CDR3. Reads with weak V/J assignments (E-value above 1e-6), missing CDR3, stop codons, out-of-frame junctions, or ambiguous translated residues were removed. V3J clonotypes were defined by identical inferred V gene, J gene, and CDR3 amino acid sequence. Percentage overlap between repertoires was computed as shared unique clonotypes divided by the size of the smaller repertoire. Richness of each repertoire was evaluated using RTK rarefaction, the Chao1 estimator, and Recon v2.1 estimates of unobserved clonotypes. Generation probabilities for all TCRbeta clonotypes obtained by the gDNA method from several donors were computed using OLGA. TCRdb holds this immuneACCESS table with in-frame rearrangements only. Some clones are missing; in checked studies, unresolved V genes explain under half, and the rest has no known cause. V and J calls and clone size come straight from that table; D and trimming were deduced from the DNA. The table for this sample lists nearly 1,000,000 clones; 70% to 85% of them were counted only once. Around 1.5% of the sample is taken by the ten largest.

The sequenced sample consisted of memory CD4+ T cells sorted from blood. The sample's cell subset or site label, in plain terms: CD45RA-negative fraction. This clonotype was sampled from a man younger than 35 in good health. The sequence is built from TRBV5-1 and TRBJ2-1; matching of 6 bases hints at TRBD1 as the D gene. The CDR3 protein: CASSQVRGTDIYNEQFF. The DNA is as follows: TGCGCCAGCAGTCAGGTGAGGGGGACGGATATCTACAATGAGCAGTTCTTC.